One sample yielded the 27 T cell receptor beta chains listed below, sequenced in a study of blood T cell repertoires in COVID-19. TCRdb's table, derived via immunoSEQ multiplex PCR, lists solely in-frame clones and lacks some. The sample holds fewer than 200,000 clones, about four fifths seen once. Sequenced sample: PBMCs or T cells enriched from blood (not recorded which). Receptors were obtained from a man aged 50-60 years who had recovered from COVID-19.

This clone appeared a few times. CDR3 region: CAISDSGTGSNQPQHF. The CDR3 DNA follows: TGTGCCATCAGTGACTCCGGGACAGGTAGCAATCAGCCCCAGCATTTT. The chain combines TRBV10-3 with TRBJ1-5, with 8 nucleotides matching TRBD1. Germline V gives CDR1 ENHRY, CDR2 SYGVKD. The V and J ends lost 3 bases and 0 bases, in that order; junction bases with no gene match: 4. This CDR3 has 16 residues.

This rearrangement joins TRBV7-2 to TRBJ1-6, with D tentatively TRBD1 (5 bases). The CDR3 contains 15 residues. Deletions cut 1 base from V and 7 bases from J, with 11 bases between. Germline loops: CDR1 SGHTA, CDR2 FQGNSA. DNA for the CDR3: TGTGCCAGCAGCTTAGATTCAGGGTTAAATTCACCCCTCCACTTT. This translates into CASSLDSGLNSPLHF.

The V call is TRBV10-1, the J call TRBJ1-5; D is perhaps TRBD1 (5 bases). The CDR3 totals 16 residues. The germline gives CDR1 WNHNN, CDR2 SYGVQD (reference sequence). The V gene lost 11 bases and the J gene lost 0 bases, with 20 bases spanning the gap. The CDR3 loop reads CAGTQSPTVSNQPQHF. The CDR3 DNA is TGCGCCGGCACTCAATCCCCGACAGTTAGCAATCAGCCCCAGCATTTT.

This chain connects TRBV4-2 to TRBJ1-6, with D maybe TRBD1 (6 bases). The CDR3 consists of 15 residues. V lost 0 bases and J 9 bases, leaving 12 bases between the germline ends. Per the germline V gene, CDR1 is LGHNA and CDR2 is YNFKEQ. CDR3: CASSQEVAGVSPLHF. The CDR3, as DNA: TGTGCCAGCAGCCAAGAGGTTGCAGGGGTTTCACCCCTCCACTTT.

The table lists this clone with a count of one. The chain combines TRBV2 with TRBJ1-4; no clear D gene. The CDR3 is 12 residues long. The V and J ends lost 4 bases and 8 bases respectively, with 8 bases between them. The germline gives CDR1 SNHLY, CDR2 FYNNEI. CDR3 residues: CASSGSVEKLFF. Written as DNA, the CDR3 is TGTGCCAGCAGTGGGTCGGTCGAAAAACTGTTTTTT.

The chain is built from TRBV4-1 and TRBJ1-1, with D hard to call. Per the germline V gene, CDR1 is MGHRA and CDR2 is YSYEKL. Trimming took 3 bases from V and 0 from J, leaving 5 bases between them. The CDR3 runs 13 residues. The DNA for the CDR3 is TGCGCCAGCAGCCACCAGTTGAACACTGAAGCTTTCTTT. Its translation: CASSHQLNTEAFF.

The chain joins TRBV6-5 to TRBJ1-1, with D maybe TRBD1 (5 bases). The CDR3 has 15 amino acids. CDR1 and CDR2 from the germline V gene are MNHEY and SVGAGI. V was clipped by 7 bases and J by 5 bases, with 20 bases between them. The CDR3 loop is CASKNGGTAGTEAFF. DNA of the CDR3: TGTGCCAGCAAAAACGGTGGGACCGCGGGGACTGAAGCTTTCTTT.

CDR3: CASRPLRGGQTDTQYF. As DNA, the CDR3 is TGTGCCAGCAGACCCTTACGGGGGGGCCAGACAGATACGCAGTATTTT. The chain uses TRBV27 and TRBJ2-3; 8 bases map to TRBD2. CDR1 is MNHEY, CDR2 SMNVEV, per germline (reference sequence). J lost 3 bases, V lost 6 bases, and 11 bases had no gene match. The CDR3 contains 16 residues.

The rearrangement joins TRBV3-1 (or the pseudogene TRBV3-2) to TRBJ1-3; 7 bases are shared with TRBD1. V dropped 1 base and J dropped 4; count of bases not matched to a gene: 7. The CDR3 sequence is 16 residues long. Germline lookup yields CDR1 LGHDT and CDR2 YNNKEL (reference sequence). CDR3 sequence: CASSQATGSFGNTIYF. The CDR3 coding sequence is TGTGCCAGCAGCCAAGCGACAGGGTCTTTCGGAAACACCATATATTTT.

The rearrangement links TRBV11-1 to TRBJ2-1; 8 positions match TRBD2. Germline V gene sequence: CDR1 SGHAT, CDR2 FQDESV (reference sequence). V lost 5 bases and J lost 9; bases outside the gene matches: 0. CDR3 length equals 11 residues. CDR3 nucleotides: TGTGCCAGCAGCCGGGGGGGTGAGCAGTTCTTC. It is translated as CASSRGGEQFF.

The CDR3 here is CASSHGTGAPLHF. Here the CDR3 DNA reads TGTGCCAGCAGCCATGGGACAGGGGCACCCCTCCACTTT. This rearrangement joins TRBV3-1 (or the pseudogene TRBV3-2) to TRBJ1-6; TRBD1 matches at 10 bases. After removal of 3 bases from V and 11 bases from J, the junction contained 1 base not matched to a gene. This CDR3 has 13 amino acids. Germline V gene data show CDR1 as LGHDT and CDR2 as YNNKEL (reference sequence).

The chain carries TRBV7-8 and TRBJ2-7; D perhaps matches TRBD1 (6 bases). The V end was cut by 3 bases, the J end by 1 base, with 19 bases between. The CDR3 loop spans 17 amino acids. Per the germline V gene, CDR1 is SGHVS and CDR2 is FQNEAQ. CDR3 residues: CASSFSPLGQPSYEQYF. The CDR3 nucleotides read TGTGCCAGCAGCTTCTCCCCCCTTGGACAGCCGTCCTACGAGCAGTACTTC.

J is TRBJ1-6 and V is TRBV7-3; the D gene is possibly TRBD1 (5 bases). The CDR3 spans 16 residues. V lost 2 bases to trimming and J lost 9 bases, with 17 bases between them. The germline V gene has CDR1 SGHTA and CDR2 FQGTGA. CDR3 DNA: TGTGCCAGCAGCTTAGCCCACAGGTCCCGTGGTTCACCCCTCCACTTT. It encodes CASSLAHRSRGSPLHF.

This chain connects TRBV28 to TRBJ2-6; 7 nucleotides match TRBD2. The CDR3 loop spans 15 amino acids. Germline CDR1 MDHEN, CDR2 SYDVKM. Unmatched junction bases numbered 2, after V lost 5 bases and J lost 1 base. The DNA for the CDR3 is TGTGCCAGCAGTCGCGGGGGTTCTGGGGCCAACGTCCTGACTTTC. Its translation: CASSRGGSGANVLTF.

This sequence joins TRBV5-8 and TRBJ1-2, with D unresolved. The V end lost 4 bases, the J end lost 3 bases, and 10 bases lay between the germline ends. CDR1 and CDR2 (germline): SGHTS, YDEGEE. The CDR3 runs 13 residues. In DNA form, the CDR3 reads TGTGCCAGCAGCGGCGTCGGGGACTATGGCTACACCTTC. Translation: CASSGVGDYGYTF.

This clone was recorded a few times. The chain combines TRBV5-1 with TRBJ2-7; 7 nucleotides match TRBD2. The CDR3 totals 18 residues. V was clipped by 0 bases and J by 2 bases; unmatched bases: 14. Germline CDR1 and CDR2: SGHRS and YFSETQ. The CDR3 is CASSLAVGGPLEAYEQYF. CDR3 nucleotide sequence: TGCGCCAGCAGCTTGGCGGTGGGAGGGCCCCTTGAGGCCTACGAGCAGTACTTC.

The CDR3 region has the DNA TGTGCCAGCAGCCAAGAATCTAGCGGGGGGAAAAACATTCAGTACTTC. Translating gives CASSQESSGGKNIQYF. The rearrangement links TRBV3-1 (or the pseudogene TRBV3-2) to TRBJ2-4; 11 bases align to TRBD2. Germline lookup yields CDR1 LGHDT and CDR2 YNNKEL (reference sequence). The J segment lost 4 bases and the V segment lost 0 bases, leaving 2 bases of the junction unmatched. The CDR3 is 16 residues long.

The rearrangement joins TRBV7-9 to TRBJ2-7; 8 nucleotides agree with TRBD1. The CDR3 sequence is 15 residues long. Trimming took 5 bases from V and 6 from J; bases not matched to a gene: 12. In germline, CDR1 is SEHNR, CDR2 FQNEAQ (reference sequence). The chain's CDR3 is CASSLQGGVGGEQYF. The CDR3 nucleotides are TGTGCCAGCAGCCTACAGGGGGGAGTAGGTGGCGAGCAGTACTTC.

Worth noting for this clone: The sample contains more than one DNA sequence encoding this CDR3. CDR3 bases: TGTGCCAGCAGTTTTGGGGGGACAGTCCAAGAGACCCAGTACTTC. It codes for CASSFGGTVQETQYF. J is TRBJ2-5 and V is TRBV27; TRBD1 might be the D (7 bases). The CDR3 sequence is 15 residues long. V was trimmed by 3 bases and J by 1 base, leaving 12 bases between them. Germline V gene data show CDR1 as MNHEY and CDR2 as SMNVEV (reference sequence).

The DNA for the CDR3 is TGTGCCAGCAGTTACTCGATGGAGACTAATGAAAAACTGTTTTTT. It translates to CASSYSMETNEKLFF. This rearrangement joins TRBV6-5 to TRBJ1-4; D uncertain. The V end was cut by 0 bases, the J end by 2 bases, with 7 bases between. There are 15 residues in the CDR3. Germline V gene lookup returns CDR1 MNHEY and CDR2 SVGAGI.

The CDR3 DNA sequence: TGTGCCAGCTCTCATGGGAGGACTCCAGAGGGGCAGTACTTC. As protein: CASSHGRTPEGQYF. V is TRBV18 and J is TRBJ2-7; D may be TRBD2 (6 bases). Trimming stripped 6 bases from V and 9 bases from J, with 21 bases between. The CDR3 runs to 14 residues. CDR1 is KGHSH and CDR2 is LQKENI in the germline V gene.

The V and J genes are TRBV12-3 or TRBV12-4 and TRBJ2-2; 7 positions agree with TRBD1. The V and J ends lost 7 bases and 7 bases, in that order; junction bases with no gene match: 6. The length of the CDR3 is 13 residues. The CDR3: CASTRQGFGELFF. The CDR3 DNA sequence: TGTGCCAGCACCCGACAGGGATTCGGGGAGCTGTTTTTT.

This clone was counted a few times. The chain is built from TRBV6-2 or TRBV6-3 and TRBJ2-1; D remains unclear. Trimming stripped 3 bases from V and 10 bases from J, with 13 bases between. In germline, CDR1 is MNHEY, CDR2 SVGEGT. The CDR3 consists of 13 residues. CDR3 sequence: CASSYGPWSEQFF. The CDR3 DNA reads TGTGCCAGCAGTTATGGCCCCTGGTCGGAGCAGTTCTTC.

The V gene is TRBV5-1, the J gene TRBJ1-1; no definite D call. Germline-derived CDR1 and CDR2 are SGHRS and YFSETQ. This CDR3 region has 13 residues. Between the trimmed V and J ends, which lost 4 bases and 0 bases, there was a span of 7 bases. The CDR3 DNA sequence: TGCGCCAGCAGCGTCCGGGTGAACACTGAAGCTTTCTTT. Amino acids: CASSVRVNTEAFF.

The rearrangement uses TRBV5-1 and TRBJ1-1, with 7 nucleotides matching TRBD1. V shed 4 bases, J shed 1 base, and the junction held 10 bases outside the gene matches. Germline loops: CDR1 SGHRS, CDR2 YFSETQ. The CDR3 is made up of 16 amino acids. CDR3 DNA sequence: TGCGCCAGCAGCCTTCCACAGGGGAGGACGAACACTGAAGCTTTCTTT. This gives the protein CASSLPQGRTNTEAFF.

This clone was seen just once. This CDR3 reads CASSVGRSSNYGYTF. The CDR3 DNA sequence: TGTGCCAGCAGCGTAGGCCGGTCCTCTAACTATGGCTACACCTTC. This chain uses TRBV9 with TRBJ1-2, with D unclear. Trimming pared 0 bases from V and 0 bases from J, leaving 9 bases between. The CDR3 extends over 15 amino acids. The germline V gene encodes CDR1 SGDLS and CDR2 YYNGEE. The entire variable domain, with the rest obtained from reference TRBV9 and TRBJ1-2, is as follows: DSGVTQTPKHLITATGQRVTLRCSPRSGDLSVYWYQQSLDQGLQFLIQYYNGEERAKGNILERFSAQQFPDLHSELNLSSLELGDSALYFCASSVGRSSNYGYTFGSGTRLTVV.

The chain couples TRBV10-1 to TRBJ1-1, with D hard to call. From germline, CDR1 is WNHNN and CDR2 SYGVQD (reference sequence). V dropped 3 bases and J dropped 2 bases, with 10 bases sitting between them. The CDR3 contains 14 residues. CDR3 DNA sequence: TGCGCCAGCAGTGATAACCGGACTAACACTGAAGCTTTCTTT. It is translated as CASSDNRTNTEAFF.